These T cell receptor beta chains were read from a single sample in a study of graft-versus-host responses after intestinal transplantation. Assay: immunoSEQ multiplex PCR; the TCRdb copy retains only in-frame clones and omits some. The sample lists about 8,000 clones, approximately 74% occurring once. The sequences come from ileum tissue, collected about 410 days after transplant. The receptor source for this set is a human patient who received an intestinal transplant, so some T cells may come from the graft donor. The CDR3 runs from the conserved cysteine through the conserved F or W. D genes are given only for firm matches. The size entry is marked missing in some rows and otherwise reads once, few, many or a size class.

size,V,D,J,CDR3,DNA
-,TRBV28,-,TRBJ1-5,CASKTQMSNQPQHF,TGTGCCAGCAAGACGCAAATGAGCAATCAGCCCCAGCATTTT
-,TRBV18,-,TRBJ1-1,CASSPPTGLGTEAFF,TGTGCCAGCTCACCACCGACGGGGCTGGGCACTGAAGCTTTCTTT
-,TRBV10-2,TRBD1,TRBJ2-1,CAISRGQGYQDEQFF,TGCGCCATTAGCCGGGGACAGGGGTATCAGGATGAGCAGTTCTTC
-,TRBV18,-,TRBJ1-3,CASQTASSGNTIYF,TGTGCCAGCCAGACGGCTTCCTCTGGAAACACCATATATTTT
-,TRBV28,-,TRBJ1-2,CASSPNYFPGHGYTF,TGTGCCAGCAGTCCCAATTATTTCCCGGGCCATGGCTACACCTTC
-,TRBV4-2,TRBD2,TRBJ2-1,CASSQDQLAGGIINEQFF,TGTGCCAGCAGCCAAGATCAACTAGCGGGGGGAATTATCAATGAGCAGTTCTTC
few,TRBV4-3,-,TRBJ1-2,CASSPNDRRGYTF,TGCGCCAGCAGCCCGAACGACAGGCGGGGCTACACCTTC
large,TRBV10-1,TRBD1,TRBJ2-2,CASRRDRENTGELFF,TGCGCCAGCCGACGGGACAGGGAGAACACCGGGGAGCTGTTTTTT
-,TRBV11-2,TRBD1,TRBJ2-6,CASSPRTGFSGANVLTF,TGTGCCAGCAGCCCAAGGACAGGGTTTTCTGGGGCCAACGTCCTGACTTTC
few,TRBV5-8,-,TRBJ2-3,CASSLEPLTGTDTQYF,TGTGCCAGCAGCTTGGAACCTCTTACGGGCACAGATACGCAGTATTTT
-,TRBV5-1,-,TRBJ2-5,CASSLGGGETQYF,TGCGCCAGCAGTCTTGGGGGCGGAGAGACCCAGTACTTC
-,TRBV2,TRBD2,TRBJ2-1,CASSDDTGTSVYNEQFF,TGTGCCAGCAGTGACGACACCGGGACTAGCGTCTACAATGAGCAGTTCTTC
-,TRBV28,TRBD1,TRBJ1-1,CASSPTGDVDTEAFF,TGTGCCAGCAGCCCTACAGGGGATGTGGACACTGAAGCTTTCTTT
-,TRBV7-6,-,TRBJ2-3,CASSLGPIPDTQYF,TGTGCCAGCAGCTTAGGACCTATCCCAGATACGCAGTATTTT
-,TRBV4-1,-,TRBJ1-1,CASSQDALEGGAVNTEAFF,TGCGCCAGCAGCCAAGATGCCCTGGAAGGCGGGGCCGTGAACACTGAAGCTTTCTTT
-,TRBV9,-,TRBJ2-3,CASSVAPAPYNTDTQYF,TGTGCCAGCAGCGTAGCCCCGGCCCCCTACAACACAGATACGCAGTATTTT
-,TRBV10-3,TRBD2,TRBJ2-2,CAISGGSGGPGTGELFF,TGTGCCATCAGTGGTGGTAGCGGGGGGCCCGGGACCGGGGAGCTGTTTTTT
few,TRBV19,-,TRBJ2-2,CASRRETNTGELFF,TGTGCCAGTCGCAGGGAGACGAACACCGGGGAGCTGTTTTTT
-,TRBV5-1,TRBD2,TRBJ2-3,CASSLGGRGTDTQYF,TGCGCCAGCAGCTTGGGCGGGAGGGGAACAGATACGCAGTATTTT
-,TRBV6-5,-,TRBJ2-5,CASTVRGQETQYF,TGTGCCAGCACCGTCAGGGGTCAAGAGACCCAGTACTTC
-,TRBV19,-,TRBJ1-6,CASSITSLGVAWSSPLHF,TGTGCCAGTAGTATCACCTCTCTGGGGGTCGCATGGAGTTCACCCCTCCACTTT
few,TRBV10-3,TRBD1,TRBJ2-1,CATQPGQGSAGEFF,TGTGCCACACAACCGGGACAGGGGTCCGCAGGGGAGTTCTTC
-,TRBV6-1,-,TRBJ2-3,CASRWQGKSTDTQYF,TGTGCCAGCAGGTGGCAGGGGAAGAGCACAGATACGCAGTATTTT
-,TRBV28,TRBD1,TRBJ1-2,CASSFRDRGYYGYTF,TGTGCCAGCAGTTTTAGGGACAGGGGGTACTATGGCTACACCTTC
-,TRBV29-1,-,TRBJ1-1,CSVEILWGLNTEAFF,TGCAGCGTTGAAATCCTGTGGGGCCTGAACACTGAAGCTTTCTTT
-,TRBV6-5,-,TRBJ1-3,CASAAGSFGNTIYF,TGTGCCAGCGCGGCGGGTTCCTTTGGAAACACCATATATTTT
-,TRBV7-8,TRBD2,TRBJ2-1,CASSLDAGGENNEQFF,TGTGCCAGCAGCTTAGATGCCGGGGGGGAGAACAATGAGCAGTTCTTC
-,TRBV11-2,-,TRBJ2-2,CASSAGIYTGELFF,TGTGCCAGCAGCGCAGGGATTTACACCGGGGAGCTGTTTTTT
-,TRBV5-4,-,TRBJ2-2,CASSSERRTTTGELFF,TGTGCCAGCAGCTCGGAGAGGAGGACAACCACCGGGGAGCTGTTTTTT
few,TRBV5-4,-,TRBJ1-5,CASSLLGQPQHF,TGTGCCAGCAGCCTTCTAGGACAGCCCCAGCATTTT
-,TRBV7-9,TRBD1,TRBJ2-7,CASSFGTGVNEQYF,TGTGCCAGCAGCTTCGGGACAGGGGTTAACGAGCAGTACTTC
-,TRBV6-5,-,TRBJ1-3,CASSPKGTWGNTIYF,TGTGCCAGCAGCCCTAAGGGTACTTGGGGAAACACCATATATTTT
few,TRBV27,TRBD2,TRBJ2-4,CASSRGGVGNIQYF,TGTGCCAGCAGCCGCGGGGGAGTAGGGAACATTCAGTACTTC
-,TRBV7-2,-,TRBJ2-5,CASSLGGGGQETQYF,TGTGCCAGCAGCTTAGGGGGGGGCGGCCAAGAGACCCAGTACTTC
-,TRBV6-1,-,TRBJ1-4,CASRPGRGSEKLFF,TGTGCCAGCAGGCCGGGACGAGGCTCGGAAAAACTGTTTTTT
-,TRBV11-2,TRBD1,TRBJ1-4,CASQRDRGFEKLFF,TGTGCCAGCCAGCGGGACAGGGGATTTGAAAAACTGTTTTTT
-,TRBV5-1,-,TRBJ1-1,CASSVMGAGTEAFF,TGCGCCAGCAGCGTGATGGGTGCGGGGACTGAAGCTTTCTTT
-,TRBV25-1,-,TRBJ1-6,CASSELGSSYNSPLHF,TGTGCCAGCAGTGAATTAGGGAGCTCCTATAATTCACCCCTCCACTTT
-,TRBV28,-,TRBJ2-4,CASSLWAENIQYF,TGTGCCAGCAGTTTATGGGCAGAAAACATTCAGTACTTC
-,TRBV7-1,TRBD2,TRBJ2-7,CASSRETIAGATEQYF,TGTGCCAGCAGCAGAGAGACTATAGCGGGAGCGACCGAGCAGTACTTC
once,TRBV7-4,TRBD1,TRBJ1-1,CASSNPGQGEPMNTEAFF,TGTGCCAGCAGCAATCCGGGACAGGGGGAGCCCATGAACACTGAAGCTTTCTTT
-,TRBV19,TRBD2,TRBJ2-1,CASHSGGGPYNEQFF,TGTGCCAGCCACTCGGGGGGGGGCCCCTACAATGAGCAGTTCTTC
-,TRBV9,TRBD2,TRBJ2-1,CASSVAPLSGNNEQFF,TGTGCCAGCAGCGTAGCGCCCCTCAGCGGGAACAATGAGCAGTTCTTC
-,TRBV4-2,-,TRBJ2-3,CASSPSGTSTDTQYF,TGTGCCAGCAGCCCCTCCGGGACTAGCACAGATACGCAGTATTTT
-,TRBV6-5,-,TRBJ2-7,CASSYGQGREQYF,TGTGCCAGCAGTTACGGGCAGGGTCGCGAGCAGTACTTC
once,TRBV5-4,-,TRBJ2-6,CASSLEVASSGANVLTF,TGTGCCAGCAGCTTGGAGGTCGCTAGCTCTGGGGCCAACGTCCTGACTTTC
-,TRBV28,-,TRBJ1-4,CASSRDKGPNEKLFF,TGTGCCAGCAGTCGGGACAAGGGGCCTAATGAAAAACTGTTTTTT
few,TRBV4-3,-,TRBJ2-1,CASSQDLGNSNYNEQFF,TGCGCCAGCAGCCAAGATCTTGGGAACAGTAATTACAATGAGCAGTTCTTC
-,TRBV6-1,TRBD1,TRBJ2-3,CASSWGQGTDTQYF,TGTGCCAGCAGTTGGGGACAGGGAACAGATACGCAGTATTTT
-,TRBV18,-,TRBJ1-1,CASSRRGANTEAFF,TGTGCCAGCTCGCGCCGGGGGGCGAACACTGAAGCTTTCTTT
-,TRBV10-1,-,TRBJ1-2,CASSAAGTRGYTF,TGCGCCAGCAGTGCTGCCGGGACCCGGGGCTACACCTTC
-,TRBV9,TRBD2,TRBJ2-5,CASSVSSGGTGGTQYF,TGTGCCAGCAGCGTCTCTAGCGGGGGGACCGGAGGGACCCAGTACTTC
-,TRBV14,-,TRBJ1-4,CASQSGLPEKLFF,TGTGCCAGTCAATCGGGACTCCCTGAAAAACTGTTTTTT
few,TRBV29-1,TRBD1,TRBJ1-5,CSVATGANQPQHF,TGCAGCGTTGCCACAGGGGCTAATCAGCCCCAGCATTTT
-,TRBV9,-,TRBJ1-1,CASSARSGGSEAFF,TGTGCCAGCAGCGCCCGGTCTGGGGGGTCTGAAGCTTTCTTT